The 30 T cell receptor beta chains below were found in one sample sequenced in a study of T cell repertoires in cytomegalovirus infection. TCRdb re-derived calls from the reads in MiXCR, one entry per CDR3 protein. The sample lists approximately 500,000 distinct CDR3 sequences; about 11% were seen once. Sequencing used PBMCs. All receptors come from a human donor in good health (CMV status not recorded). Some clones in this sample may be carry-over from other donors' samples.

About this clonotype: A clone one base away is much larger, so this may be a read error. The chain employs TRBV6-4 and TRBJ2-1, with D unclear. The CDR3 has 13 amino acids. With 2 bases removed from V and 0 bases from J, the gap between germline ends came to 2 bases. The V gene's germline CDR1 is MRHNA and CDR2 SNTAGT. In nucleotides, the CDR3 is TGTGCCAGCAGTGACAGCTCCTACAATGAGCAGTTCTTC. It translates to CASSDSSYNEQFF.

This clonotype appeared many times. The chain has TRBV20-1 and TRBJ2-7; TRBD2 matches at 15 bases. The CDR3 spans 17 residues. J was trimmed by 3 bases and V by 0 bases; bases with no gene match: 6. Germline V gives CDR1 DFQATT, CDR2 SNEGSKA (reference sequence). The CDR3 DNA follows: TGCAGTGCTAGAGACAGCGGGACTAGCGGGAGGCGCTACGAGCAGTACTTC. It translates to CSARDSGTSGRRYEQYF.

In its sample, this clonotype was seen many times. The chain employs TRBV7-2 and TRBJ1-4; 8 bases match TRBD1. The CDR3 extends over 16 amino acids. V shed 5 bases, J shed 8 bases, and the junction held 13 bases outside the gene matches. Germline V gene lookup returns CDR1 SGHTA and CDR2 FQGNSA. CDR3 bases: TGTGCCAGCAGCCCCCCGAGGGGACAGGAGGGCGAAAAACTGTTTTTT. Translated: CASSPPRGQEGEKLFF. Together with reference TRBV7-2 and TRBJ1-4, the CDR3 gives the full variable domain: GAGVSQSPSNKVTEKGKDVELRCDPISGHTALYWYRQSLGQGLEFLIYFQGNSAPDKSGLPSDRFSAERTGGSVSTLTIQRTQQEDSAVYLCASSPPRGQEGEKLFFGSGTQLSVL.

This clonotype was detected many times. The rearrangement joins TRBV27 to TRBJ1-1, with 9 nucleotides matching TRBD1. V trimming: 2 bases; J trimming: 0 bases; junction bases outside the gene matches: 4. CDR1 is MNHEY and CDR2 is SMNVEV in the germline V gene (reference sequence). The CDR3 covers 16 residues. The CDR3 DNA is TGTGCCAGCAGTTTAAGTGGGACAGGGTTGAACACTGAAGCTTTCTTT. The encoded protein is CASSLSGTGLNTEAFF.

This chain links TRBV7-3 with TRBJ2-1; TRBD2 matches at 9 bases. V shed 2 bases and J 6 bases; nucleotides not matched to a gene: 5. Per germline, CDR1 SGHTA and CDR2 FQGTGA. There are 15 residues in the CDR3. CDR3 amino acids: CASSLAGGTANEQFF. CDR3 DNA: TGTGCCAGCAGCTTAGCGGGGGGGACGGCCAATGAGCAGTTCTTC.

Ten or more counts support this clonotype. The gene calls are TRBV5-4 and TRBJ2-5; 7 nucleotides match TRBD1. J was trimmed by 5 bases and V by 2 bases; bases with no gene match: 6. Germline CDR1 reads SGHNT; CDR2 reads YYREEE (reference sequence). CDR3 length: 14 residues. CDR3 coding DNA: TGTGCCAGCAGCTTCGGACAGGACGGGGAGACCCAGTACTTC. Residues: CASSFGQDGETQYF.

This clonotype was seen repeatedly, ten times or more. The DNA of the CDR3 is TGTGCCAGCAGCTTAGCCGGCCCTCCGGACAGGGGAATTTGGAACGAGCAGTACTTC. Encoded protein: CASSLAGPPDRGIWNEQYF. The chain recombines TRBV7-6 with TRBJ2-7; 9 nucleotides match TRBD1. The CDR3 length is 19 residues. J gave up 5 bases and V 0 bases, and 17 bases lay outside the gene matches. Looked up from germline, CDR1 is SGHVS and CDR2 is FNYEAQ.

This clonotype was detected a few times. The V and J genes are TRBV27 and TRBJ2-2; TRBD2 aligns across 8 bases. After removal of 3 bases from V and 6 bases from J, the junction contained 9 bases not matched to a gene. Germline CDR1 reads MNHEY; CDR2 reads SMNVEV (reference sequence). This CDR3 has 16 amino acids. Here the CDR3 reads CASSFSGGEFSGELFF. CDR3 DNA sequence: TGTGCCAGCAGTTTTTCGGGGGGGGAATTTTCCGGGGAGCTGTTTTTT.

This clonotype was counted many times. The chain uses TRBV6-2 or TRBV6-3 and TRBJ2-3; 7 nucleotides align to TRBD1. The CDR3 is 17 residues long. J gave up 2 bases and V 2 bases, and 10 bases lay outside the gene matches. Germline CDR1 and CDR2: MNHEY and SVGEGT. The CDR3 is CASSYGLRGLSTDTQYF. In nucleotides, the CDR3 is TGTGCCAGCAGTTACGGTCTGAGGGGGCTATCCACAGATACGCAGTATTTT.

Many counts were recorded for this clonotype. The V gene is TRBV11-3, the J gene TRBJ2-1; tentatively, D is TRBD1 (5 bases). The CDR3 has 15 residues. V was trimmed by 1 base and J by 4 bases, leaving 11 bases between them. Germline V CDR1 and CDR2: SGHNT, YENEEA. CDR3 protein: CASSLGGDLYNEQFF. As DNA, the CDR3 is TGTGCCAGCAGCTTAGGGGGCGACCTTTACAATGAGCAGTTCTTC.

This clonotype has a handful of counts. The chain joins TRBV14 to TRBJ2-6, with D possibly TRBD1 on 5 matching bases. There are 15 residues in the CDR3. Germline loops: CDR1 SGHDN, CDR2 FVKESK. The V and J ends lost 11 bases and 2 bases respectively, with 16 bases between them. The CDR3 reads CASGAGFPGANVLTF. The CDR3 bases are TGTGCCTCCGGAGCAGGGTTTCCTGGGGCCAACGTCCTGACTTTC.

The chain recombines TRBV19 with TRBJ2-1, with 8 bases identical to TRBD1. Germline V gene data show CDR1 as LNHDA and CDR2 as SQIVND (reference sequence). V shed 1 base and J 4 bases; nucleotides not matched to a gene: 6. The CDR3 loop spans 16 amino acids. CDR3 sequence: CASSIALDREYNEQFF. The CDR3 DNA reads TGTGCCAGTAGTATAGCCCTGGACAGGGAATACAATGAGCAGTTCTTC.

The CDR3 nucleotides read TGTGCCAGCTCACCGTATTCGAAAAGCACAGATACGCAGTATTTT. Encoded protein: CASSPYSKSTDTQYF. The rearrangement links TRBV18 to TRBJ2-3; D remains ambiguous. This CDR3 contains 15 residues. CDR1 and CDR2 from the germline V gene are KGHSH and LQKENI. The V gene lost 3 bases and the J gene lost 0 bases, with 10 bases spanning the gap.

The table lists this clonotype with many counts. The rearrangement uses TRBV7-2 and TRBJ2-2; the D is unclear. The CDR3 loop spans 14 amino acids. V shed 1 base and J shed 6 bases, with 9 bases lying between them. CDR1 and CDR2 (germline): SGHTA, FQGNSA. CDR3 DNA sequence: TGTGCCAGCAGCTTAGGGACGTTCCCCGGGGAGCTGTTTTTT. It specifies CASSLGTFPGELFF. Full variable domain (outside the CDR3, taken from reference TRBV7-2 and TRBJ2-2): GAGVSQSPSNKVTEKGKDVELRCDPISGHTALYWYRQSLGQGLEFLIYFQGNSAPDKSGLPSDRFSAERTGGSVSTLTIQRTQQEDSAVYLCASSLGTFPGELFFGEGSRLTVL.

Turning to this clonotype: One end of the junction fails to match germline, which may point to a read error. The rearrangement uses TRBV5-1 and TRBJ2-7; 9 bases map to TRBD1. CDR1 and CDR2 (germline): SGHRS, YFSETQ. The CDR3 sequence is 14 residues long. CDR3 in amino acids: CASSLGQGRDEQYF. The CDR3, as DNA: TGTGCCAGCAGCTTGGGACAGGGTAGAGACGAGCAGTACTTC.

This clonotype appeared many times. The chain carries TRBV7-3 and TRBJ2-2; D is unresolved. The V gene's germline CDR1 is SGHTA and CDR2 FQGTGA. This CDR3 region has 13 residues. Trimming cost V 5 bases and J 5 bases, with 9 bases left between them. The DNA of the CDR3 is TGTGCCAGCAGCCCCATACGAACCGGGGAGCTGTTTTTT. Translated, it gives CASSPIRTGELFF. The full variable domain, rest sourced from reference TRBV7-3 and TRBJ2-2, is GAGVSQTPSNKVTEKGKYVELRCDPISGHTALYWYRQSLGQGPEFLIYFQGTGAADDSGLPNDRFFAVRPEGSVSTLKIQRTERGDSAVYLCASSPIRTGELFFGEGSRLTVL.

This chain joins TRBV3-1 and TRBJ2-1; TRBD2 aligns across 13 bases. The CDR3 runs to 16 residues. Germline CDR1 and CDR2: LGHDT and YNNKEL (reference sequence). V lost 3 bases to trimming and J lost 7 bases; unmatched junction nucleotides: 6. This chain's CDR3 is CASSHGLAGVWNEQFF. The DNA for the CDR3 is TGTGCCAGCAGCCATGGACTAGCGGGAGTATGGAATGAGCAGTTCTTC.

This clonotype was seen more than once but under ten times. V gene TRBV9 combines with J gene TRBJ2-3, with 10 bases lining up with TRBD2. CDR1 is SGDLS, CDR2 YYNGEE, per germline. The V gene end was trimmed by 4 bases and the J gene end by 8 bases; junction bases not matched to a gene: 13. This CDR3 has 16 amino acids. The chain's CDR3 is CASSPESGGASVTQYF. In DNA form, the CDR3 reads TGTGCCAGCAGCCCCGAAAGCGGGGGGGCCTCGGTTACGCAGTATTTT.

The table lists this clonotype with many counts. The chain uses TRBV12-3 or TRBV12-4 and TRBJ2-7, with D tentatively TRBD1 (7 bases). V dropped 4 bases and J dropped 4 bases, with 14 bases sitting between them. The CDR3 is made up of 14 amino acids. CDR3 in amino acids: CASSSEGAGYEQYF. DNA of the CDR3: TGTGCCAGCAGTTCCGAGGGGGCGGGGTACGAGCAGTACTTC.

Ten or more counts support this clonotype. The chain employs TRBV7-2 and TRBJ1-2; 7 nucleotides align to TRBD1. The CDR3 consists of 15 residues. Per the germline V gene, CDR1 is SGHTA and CDR2 is FQGNSA. The junction had 9 bases not matched to a gene; V was cut back by 5 bases and J by 3 bases. CDR3 in DNA: TGTGCCAGCAGCCGATCGACAGGGCCCGACTATGGCTACACCTTC. It translates to CASSRSTGPDYGYTF.

This clonotype was seen ten or more times. The gene calls are TRBV12-3 or TRBV12-4 and TRBJ2-2, with no clear D. This CDR3 spans 13 amino acids. Trimming removed 5 bases at V and 3 bases at J, with 7 bases between. DNA of the CDR3: TGTGCCAGCAGTGGTCTTGACACCGGGGAGCTGTTTTTT. This translates into CASSGLDTGELFF.

This clonotype was counted at least ten times. The J gene is TRBJ1-2, the V gene TRBV7-3; 9 bases line up with TRBD1. CDR1 and CDR2 (germline): SGHTA, FQGTGA. The V gene end was trimmed by 5 bases and the J gene end by 7 bases; junction bases not matched to a gene: 8. The CDR3 contains 14 residues. The CDR3 DNA reads TGTGCCAGCAGCCCCGGGACAGGGAAGGGTGGCTACACCTTC. Its protein product is CASSPGTGKGGYTF. The entire variable domain, with the rest obtained from reference TRBV7-3 and TRBJ1-2, is as follows: GAGVSQTPSNKVTEKGKYVELRCDPISGHTALYWYRQSLGQGPEFLIYFQGTGAADDSGLPNDRFFAVRPEGSVSTLKIQRTERGDSAVYLCASSPGTGKGGYTFGSGTRLTVV.

The table lists this clonotype with many counts. V and J are TRBV5-6 and TRBJ1-1; D remains ambiguous. Germline V gene data show CDR1 as SGHDT and CDR2 as YYEEEE. The CDR3 has 12 residues. Trimming left V 4 bases short and J 3 bases short, with 7 bases between. The DNA for the CDR3 is TGTGCCAGCAGCCATCAAGACACTGAAGCTTTCTTT. Translating it yields CASSHQDTEAFF.

This clonotype was seen at least ten times. This chain joins TRBV7-2 and TRBJ1-1; no reliable D call. V dropped 1 base and J dropped 10 bases, with 13 bases sitting between them. CDR1 is SGHTA, CDR2 FQGNSA, per germline. This CDR3 is built from 13 residues. The CDR3 sequence: CASSLVEGRGAFF. CDR3 sequence (DNA): TGTGCCAGCAGCTTAGTCGAGGGCCGGGGAGCTTTCTTT.

This clonotype turned up a few times. The rearrangement links TRBV5-5 to TRBJ2-1; TRBD2 matches 7 bases. The CDR3 is 15 amino acids. Per germline, CDR1 SGHKS and CDR2 YYEKEE (reference sequence). Trimming at V came to 4 bases and at J to 2 bases, leaving 6 bases not matched to a gene. This CDR3 is CASSTTSVTYNEQFF. The CDR3, as DNA: TGTGCCAGCAGCACCACTAGCGTTACCTACAATGAGCAGTTCTTC.

This clonotype turned up a few times. The rearrangement uses TRBV9 and TRBJ1-6, with D maybe TRBD1 (6 bases). There are 15 residues in the CDR3. Trimming removed 0 bases from V and 8 bases from J, with 12 bases in between. The germline CDR1 and CDR2 sequences are SGDLS and YYNGEE. CDR3 amino acids: CASSVESGAHSPLHF. The CDR3 nucleotides are TGTGCCAGCAGCGTAGAATCAGGGGCCCATTCACCCCTCCACTTT.

This clonotype occurred many times. V is TRBV20-1 and J is TRBJ2-1; 13 nucleotides agree with TRBD2. Trimming removed 4 bases from V and 7 bases from J; junction bases left unmatched: 10. CDR1 DFQATT and CDR2 SNEGSKA come from the germline V gene (reference sequence). The CDR3 totals 16 residues. For the CDR3, the DNA is TGCAGTGCTACCCTCCCGGGACTAGCGGGACGGAATGAGCAGTTCTTC. It codes for CSATLPGLAGRNEQFF.

The chain uses TRBV18 and TRBJ2-2; 7 nucleotides match TRBD1. The CDR3 spans 14 residues. The V and J ends lost 6 bases and 4 bases, in that order; junction bases with no gene match: 5. Germline values: CDR1 KGHSH, CDR2 LQKENI. DNA of the CDR3: TGTGCCAGCTCCGGAGGACAGGTCACCGGGGAGCTGTTTTTT. Protein product: CASSGGQVTGELFF.

The table lists this clonotype with many counts. This rearrangement joins TRBV12-5 to TRBJ2-7, with 9 nucleotides matching TRBD1. This CDR3 has 14 amino acids. CDR1 and CDR2 (germline): LGHNT, FRNRAP. J was trimmed by 5 bases and V by 3 bases; bases with no gene match: 5. The CDR3 sequence: CASGFGTGRHEQYF. The DNA of the CDR3 is TGTGCTAGTGGTTTCGGGACAGGGCGACACGAGCAGTACTTC.

In regard to this clonotype: Given a much more abundant clone one base away, this may be a read error. V usage is TRBV15 and J usage is TRBJ1-1; TRBD1 matches at 7 bases. CDR3 length: 18 residues. Germline CDR1 reads LNHNV; CDR2 reads YYDKDF (reference sequence). The CDR3 spells CATCRDYPTGAGSTEAFF. CDR3 in DNA: TGTGCCACCTGCAGAGATTATCCTACAGGGGCGGGGAGCACTGAAGCTTTCTTT.